The rows below give T cell receptor beta chains drawn from one sample of a study of blood T cell repertoires in COVID-19. Sequenced by immunoSEQ multiplex PCR; TCRdb stores in-frame clones only, minus some. Of fewer than 400,000 clones listed, roughly 85% are singletons. Sequencing input: PBMCs or T cells enriched from blood (not recorded which). The receptor source for this set is a woman between 25 and 40 years old who had been exposed to COVID-19. CDR3s include the opening cysteine and the closing phenylalanine or tryptophan. D genes are given only for firm matches.

TRBJ1-6,-,TRBV30,TGTGCCTGGAGTGCTTCAAGATCGTTGGGCTCACCCCTCCACTTT,CAWSASRSLGSPLHF
TRBJ1-1,TRBD1,TRBV18,TGTGCCAGCTCACCCGCAGGGGGGAACACTGAAGCTTTCTTT,CASSPAGGNTEAFF
TRBJ2-7,TRBD1,TRBV10-2,TGCGCCAGCAGGGGACAGATCTACGAGCAGTACTTC,CASRGQIYEQYF
TRBJ2-7,-,TRBV7-9,TGTGCCAGCAGCTTTGGGACATATTACTACGAGCAGTACTTC,CASSFGTYYYEQYF
TRBJ2-5,-,TRBV27,TGTGCCAGCAGTCGACAGAACGAATGGATCCAGTACTTC,CASSRQNEWIQYF
TRBJ1-2,-,TRBV28,TGTGCCAGCAACCAGGTAGACTATGGCTACACCTTC,CASNQVDYGYTF
TRBJ2-7,-,TRBV30,TGTGCCTGGAGTGTAGGACATGATTACGAGCAGTACTTC,CAWSVGHDYEQYF
TRBJ2-7,TRBD1,TRBV11-2,TGTGCCAGCAGCTTAGACAGGGGGAACCACGAGCAGTACTTC,CASSLDRGNHEQYF
TRBJ2-7,TRBD2,TRBV11-1,TGTGCCAGCAGCTTAACCGGACTAGATCTCCTGAACGAGCAGTACTTC,CASSLTGLDLLNEQYF
TRBJ1-4,TRBD1,TRBV2,TGTGCCAGCGACAGACAGGGATTGGACGAAAAACTGTTTTTT,CASDRQGLDEKLFF
TRBJ2-7,-,TRBV19,TGTGCCAGTAGCCCCCTTATAAGGGGGGGCAGCTACGAGCAGTACTTC,CASSPLIRGGSYEQYF
TRBJ2-7,TRBD2,TRBV27,TGTGCCAGCAGTTTATCCCACCGCGGGACTATGAATTCCGAGCAGTACTTC,CASSLSHRGTMNSEQYF
TRBJ1-2,-,TRBV6-5,TGTGCCAGCAGAGGCGGGACGGTCTTCCGCGGCTACACCTTC,CASRGGTVFRGYTF
TRBJ2-3,-,TRBV5-5,TGTGCCAGCAGCTTGGTACAGGGACGGACAGATACGCAGTATTTT,CASSLVQGRTDTQYF
TRBJ1-5,-,TRBV6-1,TGTGCCAGCAGTGAATTGCGATTTGGGGCTAGCAATCAGCCCCAGCATTTT,CASSELRFGASNQPQHF
TRBJ1-3,TRBD1,TRBV11-2,TGTGCCAGCAGCTTAGAGATCCAGGGGGCACGAGGAAACACCATATATTTT,CASSLEIQGARGNTIYF